The 9 T cell receptor beta chains listed next were all sequenced from one sample in a study of T cell repertoires in cytomegalovirus infection. Their recognized antigens are unknown. From the reads, TCRdb called clonotypes with MiXCR, one entry per CDR3 protein. The sample includes roughly 180,000 distinct CDR3 sequences, 20% to 25% of them seen just once. The specimen was CD8+ T cells from cultured PBMCs, collected from culture after CMV antigen stimulation. The receptor set was obtained from a human donor in good health (CMV status not recorded). Some clones in this sample may be carry-over from other donors' samples.

Here the CDR3 DNA reads TGTGCCAGCAGCTCGACGGGGGGCGCTAACCCAGCTTTCTTT. Translated, it gives CASSSTGGANPAFF. The chain joins TRBV7-6 to TRBJ1-1, with D tentatively TRBD1 (6 bases). The CDR3 is made up of 14 amino acids. Looked up from germline, CDR1 is SGHVS and CDR2 is FNYEAQ. Between the trimmed V and J ends, which lost 4 bases and 10 bases, there was a span of 19 bases.

The chain is built from TRBV4-3 and TRBJ1-5, with D unclear. V shed 0 bases and J shed 4 bases, with 13 bases lying between them. The CDR3 totals 16 residues. Per germline, CDR1 LGHNA and CDR2 YSLEER. In nucleotides, the CDR3 is TGCGCCAGCAGCCAAGACCGTAGGGTTTCTAATCAGCCCCAGCATTTT. Protein: CASSQDRRVSNQPQHF.

V is TRBV27 and J is TRBJ1-6, with 8 bases that match TRBD1. Germline V CDR1 and CDR2: MNHEY, SMNVEV (reference sequence). This CDR3 has 15 residues. Trimming took 4 bases from V and 5 from J; bases not matched to a gene: 4. The CDR3 loop reads CASSSGQGDNSPLHF. The CDR3 DNA is TGTGCCAGCAGTTCAGGACAGGGCGATAATTCACCCCTCCACTTT.

The V call is TRBV5-6, the J call TRBJ2-5, with D perhaps matching TRBD1 (5 bases). This CDR3 is built from 15 residues. V shed 0 bases and J shed 1 base, with 10 bases lying between them. The V gene's germline CDR1 is SGHDT and CDR2 YYEEEE. In DNA, the CDR3 is TGTGCCAGCAGCTTGGCTATCAGGGTCCAAGAGACCCAGTACTTC. This sequence encodes CASSLAIRVQETQYF.

The chain joins TRBV7-4 to TRBJ1-1, with 9 positions matching TRBD1. CDR3 size: 15 residues. In germline, CDR1 is SGHVT, CDR2 SQSDAQ. V shed 1 base and J 4 bases; nucleotides not matched to a gene: 4. CDR3 sequence reads: CASSLDRGLSTEAFF. As DNA, the CDR3 is TGTGCCAGCAGCTTAGACAGGGGGCTGAGCACTGAAGCTTTCTTT.

The J gene is TRBJ1-5, the V gene TRBV7-2; possibly TRBD1 for D (5 bases). There are 16 residues in the CDR3. The V and J ends lost 5 bases and 4 bases respectively, with 18 bases between them. The germline gives CDR1 SGHTA, CDR2 FQGNSA. This CDR3 is CASSPPGAGGNQPQHF. The CDR3, as DNA: TGTGCCAGCAGCCCCCCCGGAGCGGGGGGAAATCAGCCCCAGCATTTT.

This rearrangement joins TRBV7-9 to TRBJ2-3; 10 bases agree with TRBD1. Germline loops: CDR1 SEHNR, CDR2 FQNEAQ (reference sequence). V lost 3 bases, J lost 4 bases, and 4 bases stayed unmatched. The CDR3 has 15 residues. The DNA for the CDR3 is TGTGCCAGCAGCTTTCGGGACAGGGGTCCAGATACGCAGTATTTT. Its protein product is CASSFRDRGPDTQYF.

The chain uses TRBV27 and TRBJ2-7, with TRBD1 as a possible D gene (6 bases). CDR1 is MNHEY, CDR2 SMNVEV, per germline (reference sequence). The CDR3 totals 15 residues. V was clipped by 0 bases and J by 2 bases, with 11 bases between them. The CDR3 region has the DNA TGTGCCAGCAGTTTATCGTTGGGGGCGCCCTACGAGCAGTACTTC. It translates to CASSLSLGAPYEQYF.

This clonotype was seen a few times. The chain employs TRBV7-3 and TRBJ2-1; tentative D call: TRBD2 (6 bases). The CDR3 totals 14 residues. Germline assignment: CDR1 SGHTA and CDR2 FQGTGA. Trimming pared 4 bases from V and 4 bases from J, leaving 11 bases between. The CDR3 coding sequence is TGTGCCAGCAGCTATTCGACTAGTTACAATGAGCAGTTCTTC. Residues: CASSYSTSYNEQFF.